The 28 T cell receptor beta chains given below trace back to one sample, sequenced in a study of CD8 T cells in ankylosing spondylitis. Study-level points and caveats: Seemingly characteristic of ankylosing spondylitis blood was a TCR beta motif consisting of fewer than 10 highly homologous variants.

What these receptors recognize is not known. Via MiXCR, TCRdb re-called the 5' RACE reads, giving one row per CDR3 protein. The sample includes more than 650,000 distinct CDR3 sequences, around 11% seen only once; the top ten take around 0.51%. What was sequenced was blood, either unsorted or a sorted T cell fraction (not recorded which). These receptor sequences come from a male donor with ankylosing spondylitis.

V usage is TRBV18 and J usage is TRBJ1-5; D not certain. Trimming pared 3 bases from V and 8 bases from J, leaving 11 bases between. Germline lookup yields CDR1 KGHSH and CDR2 LQKENI. CDR3 size: 13 residues. The CDR3: CASSPPGSEPQHF. As DNA, the CDR3 is TGTGCCAGCTCACCCCCCGGATCGGAGCCCCAGCATTTT.

In this sample, this clonotype turned up many times. The chain employs TRBV12-3 or TRBV12-4 and TRBJ1-2, with D maybe TRBD1 (5 bases). Trimming took 2 bases from V and 8 from J, leaving 12 bases between them. The CDR3 is 13 residues long. CDR3 region: CASSLSGPQGYTF. The CDR3 DNA reads as TGTGCCAGCAGTTTATCGGGGCCCCAGGGCTACACCTTC.

This clonotype was observed many times. The V and J genes are TRBV20-1 and TRBJ2-7; D gene unclear. Trimming removed 2 bases at V and 0 bases at J, with 11 bases between. This CDR3 comprises 14 residues. Per germline, CDR1 DFQATT and CDR2 SNEGSKA (reference sequence). The DNA for the CDR3 is TGCAGTGCTAGAAGTGAGCGTATCTCCTACGAGCAGTACTTC. As protein: CSARSERISYEQYF.

This clonotype has only a few counts. The genes are TRBV7-3 and TRBJ1-1, with TRBD1 as a possible D gene (5 bases). The CDR3 contains 14 residues. The V end was cut by 1 base, the J end by 4 bases, with 10 bases between. Per germline, CDR1 SGHTA and CDR2 FQGTGA. The CDR3 DNA is TGTGCCAGCAGCTTAAAGGGGACCTCCACTGAAGCTTTCTTT. It translates to CASSLKGTSTEAFF.

As for this clonotype: Germline and junction disagree at one end, which may indicate a read error. The chain combines TRBV20-1 with TRBJ2-1; D gene uncertain. Germline V lookup: CDR1 DFQATT, CDR2 SNEGSKA (reference sequence). The CDR3 loop spans 11 amino acids. This CDR3 is CSAREVQEQFF. CDR3 sequence (DNA): TGCAGTGCAAGAGAGGTCCAGGAGCAGTTCTTC.

This clonotype appeared a few times. The chain couples TRBV20-1 to TRBJ1-4; 9 bases match TRBD1. The germline V gene has CDR1 DFQATT and CDR2 SNEGSKA (reference sequence). The length of the CDR3 is 14 residues. V was pared by 0 bases and J by 7 bases, with 3 bases of the junction left unmatched. The CDR3 here is CSARERDRAEKLFF. Written as DNA, the CDR3 is TGCAGTGCTAGAGAGCGGGACAGGGCTGAAAAACTGTTTTTT.

The chain couples TRBV27 to TRBJ1-5, with D tentatively TRBD1 (5 bases). This CDR3 spans 18 amino acids. Germline V gene lookup returns CDR1 MNHEY and CDR2 SMNVEV (reference sequence). Trimming left V 1 base short and J 7 bases short, with 23 bases between. The CDR3 loop is CASSLFGSGTAYEQPQHF. The CDR3 region has the DNA TGTGCCAGCAGTTTATTTGGCTCCGGGACCGCTTATGAACAGCCCCAGCATTTT.

This clonotype has more than one count but fewer than ten. V gene TRBV12-3 or TRBV12-4 combines with J gene TRBJ1-2; tentative D call: TRBD1 (5 bases). V shed 6 bases and J shed 8 bases, with 19 bases lying between them. This CDR3 comprises 14 residues. As DNA, the CDR3 is TGTGCCAGCAGGCAGGGTGCTAAATCCGCGGGCTACACCTTC. Residues: CASRQGAKSAGYTF.

This clonotype was detected a few times. V gene TRBV20-1 combines with J gene TRBJ2-1, with 7 bases lining up with TRBD2. Per the germline V gene, CDR1 is DFQATT and CDR2 is SNEGSKA (reference sequence). J gave up 3 bases and V 6 bases, and 8 bases lay outside the gene matches. The CDR3 sequence is 14 residues long. DNA for the CDR3: TGCAGTGCAAAGCAGCCTAGCGGCTACAATGAGCAGTTCTTC. The encoded protein is CSAKQPSGYNEQFF.

This rearrangement joins TRBV14 to TRBJ2-2; unclear D gene. Trimming cost V 1 base and J 5 bases, with 20 bases left between them. The CDR3 is made up of 18 amino acids. Germline CDR1 and CDR2: SGHDN and FVKESK. CDR3 region: CASSQVRRGILRTGELFF. The CDR3 DNA follows: TGTGCCAGCAGCCAAGTGCGGCGAGGAATACTACGTACCGGGGAGCTGTTTTTT.

This clonotype was found many times. J is TRBJ2-1 and V is TRBV24-1; the match to TRBD1 covers 10 bases. This CDR3 region has 16 residues. V trimming: 0 bases; J trimming: 10 bases; junction bases outside the gene matches: 8. Germline-derived CDR1 and CDR2 are KGHDR and SFDVKD. The CDR3 DNA reads TGTGCCACCAGTGATTTGGGTCCGGGACAGGGGACCGAGCAGTTCTTC. It codes for CATSDLGPGQGTEQFF.

The gene calls are TRBV5-1 and TRBJ2-3; 13 positions match TRBD2. V trimming: 3 bases; J trimming: 2 bases; junction bases outside the gene matches: 3. CDR3 size: 16 residues. Germline V gene sequence: CDR1 SGHRS, CDR2 YFSETQ. The DNA of the CDR3 is TGCGCCAGCAGCTCCGGGACTAGCGGGGACACAGATACGCAGTATTTT. It yields the protein CASSSGTSGDTDTQYF.

This clonotype was seen only a few times. Here the CDR3 reads CASSISTGSSYEQYF. CDR3 bases: TGTGCCAGTAGTATATCTACAGGGAGCTCCTACGAGCAGTACTTC. The genes are TRBV19 and TRBJ2-7; maybe TRBD1 (6 bases). Per germline, CDR1 LNHDA and CDR2 SQIVND (reference sequence). V lost 2 bases and J lost 0, with 11 bases in between. The CDR3 totals 15 residues.

The J gene is TRBJ2-5, the V gene TRBV5-1; 7 nucleotides agree with TRBD1. V shed 4 bases and J 7 bases; nucleotides not matched to a gene: 10. Per the germline V gene, CDR1 is SGHRS and CDR2 is YFSETQ. The CDR3 runs to 14 residues. CDR3 sequence reads: CASSGILTGMTQYF. The DNA of the CDR3 is TGCGCCAGCAGCGGAATATTGACAGGGATGACCCAGTACTTC.

A few counts support this clonotype. CDR3 residues: CASSLVGGGSPLHF. CDR3 DNA: TGTGCCAGCAGCCTTGTAGGGGGGGGTTCACCCCTCCACTTT. The V call is TRBV7-2, the J call TRBJ1-6; D perhaps matches TRBD1 (6 bases). With 5 bases removed from V and 9 bases from J, the gap between germline ends came to 14 bases. This CDR3 has 14 amino acids. CDR1 is SGHTA and CDR2 is FQGNSA in the germline V gene. Variable domain in full (rest from reference TRBV7-2 and TRBJ1-6): GAGVSQSPSNKVTEKGKDVELRCDPISGHTALYWYRQSLGQGLEFLIYFQGNSAPDKSGLPSDRFSAERTGGSVSTLTIQRTQQEDSAVYLCASSLVGGGSPLHFGNGTRLTVT.

The rearrangement uses TRBV3-1 and TRBJ1-2; D not certain. V was clipped by 0 bases and J by 4 bases, with 12 bases between them. The CDR3 is 15 amino acids. Looked up from germline, CDR1 is LGHDT and CDR2 is YNNKEL (reference sequence). Written as DNA, the CDR3 is TGTGCCAGCAGCCAAGATTGGGCTGAAGTCTATGGCTACACCTTC. Amino acids: CASSQDWAEVYGYTF.

At least ten counts were recorded for this clonotype. The chain uses TRBV29-1 and TRBJ2-1; D uncertain. The CDR3 spans 11 residues. Germline V gene lookup returns CDR1 SQVTM and CDR2 ANQGSEA. The V end lost 3 bases, the J end lost 2 bases, and 2 bases lay between the germline ends. CDR3 nucleotide sequence: TGCAGCGTTGACACCTACAATGAGCAGTTCTTC. Encoded protein: CSVDTYNEQFF.

The genes are TRBV11-2 and TRBJ2-5; 7 bases line up with TRBD1. J gave up 7 bases and V 5 bases, and 10 bases lay outside the gene matches. The CDR3 is 14 residues long. Per germline, CDR1 SGHAT and CDR2 FQNNGV. CDR3 protein: CASSLRDRPLTQYF. The CDR3 DNA reads as TGTGCCAGCAGCCTCCGGGACAGACCTTTGACCCAGTACTTC.

This clonotype occurred many times. The chain is built from TRBV12-3 or TRBV12-4 and TRBJ1-1, with 9 bases identical to TRBD1. The CDR3 is made up of 15 amino acids. Trimming removed 8 bases from V and 3 bases from J; junction bases left unmatched: 10. Written as DNA, the CDR3 is TGTGCCAGCCGGCCGGTACAGGGGGCGGACACTGAAGCTTTCTTT. It translates to CASRPVQGADTEAFF.

This clonotype was found a few times. The chain links TRBV20-1 to TRBJ2-1; TRBD2 matches 15 bases. V lost 3 bases and J lost 4; bases outside the gene matches: 10. The CDR3 has 18 amino acids. The germline gives CDR1 DFQATT, CDR2 SNEGSKA (reference sequence). The CDR3 loop is CSARRGGTSGRIYNEQFF. DNA of the CDR3: TGCAGTGCTAGGCGGGGGGGGACTAGCGGGAGGATTTACAATGAGCAGTTCTTC.

In this sample, this clonotype turned up a few times. The genes are TRBV11-2 and TRBJ2-2; maybe TRBD2 (6 bases). Trimming pared 5 bases from V and 7 bases from J, leaving 11 bases between. CDR1 and CDR2 from the germline V gene are SGHAT and FQNNGV. CDR3 length: 13 amino acids. The CDR3: CASSVGLHGELFF. The CDR3 region has the DNA TGTGCCAGCAGCGTGGGACTTCACGGGGAGCTGTTTTTT.

There are many counts of this clonotype. The chain has TRBV12-3 or TRBV12-4 and TRBJ2-7, with 7 bases lining up with TRBD2. The CDR3 extends over 14 amino acids. Trimming removed 7 bases from V and 6 bases from J; junction bases left unmatched: 12. The CDR3: CASKQLGEGGEQYF. The CDR3 DNA is TGTGCCAGCAAACAACTCGGGGAGGGTGGCGAGCAGTACTTC.

This chain links TRBV9 with TRBJ1-2; D is undetermined. This CDR3 has 14 amino acids. CDR1 is SGDLS and CDR2 is YYNGEE in the germline V gene. With 1 base removed from V and 6 bases from J, the gap between germline ends came to 13 bases. CDR3 amino acids: CASSVREVRDGYTF. For the CDR3, the DNA is TGTGCCAGCAGCGTAAGGGAGGTCCGAGATGGCTACACCTTC.

As regards this clonotype: This could be a read error, since a much larger clone is one nucleotide away. The CDR3: CASRTTGVNTEAFF. The CDR3 DNA reads TGTGCCAGCAGAACAACAGGGGTGAACACTGAAGCTTTCTTT. The gene calls are TRBV6-1 and TRBJ1-1; TRBD1 agrees at 7 bases. The CDR3 totals 14 residues. From germline, CDR1 is MNHNS and CDR2 SASEGT. Trimming took 6 bases from V and 0 from J; bases not matched to a gene: 4.

The V and J genes are TRBV5-1 and TRBJ2-2; the match to TRBD1 covers 7 bases. Germline V lookup: CDR1 SGHRS, CDR2 YFSETQ. This CDR3 is built from 15 residues. After removal of 3 bases from V and 0 bases from J, the junction contained 2 bases not matched to a gene. CDR3 amino acids: CASSYGTANTGELFF. CDR3 sequence (DNA): TGCGCCAGCAGCTATGGGACAGCGAACACCGGGGAGCTGTTTTTT.

CDR3 coding DNA: TGTGCCAGCAGTTTCAGTAGCCGGGACAATGAGCAGTTCTTC. As protein: CASSFSSRDNEQFF. This chain joins TRBV12-3 or TRBV12-4 and TRBJ2-1; D call uncertain. The CDR3 length is 14 residues. Trimming left V 3 bases short and J 5 bases short, with 11 bases between.

In this sample, this clonotype turned up a few times. V and J are TRBV25-1 and TRBJ2-1, with 9 positions matching TRBD1. This CDR3 comprises 17 residues. The V gene's germline CDR1 is MGHDK and CDR2 SYGVNS. Trimming removed 3 bases from V and 4 bases from J; junction bases left unmatched: 10. The DNA of the CDR3 is TGTGCCAGCAGTGATCTCCCCGGGACAGGGAAATACAATGAGCAGTTCTTC. Its translation is CASSDLPGTGKYNEQFF.

This chain joins TRBV4-3 and TRBJ1-4; a weak D match, TRBD1 (5 bases). Germline V gene data show CDR1 as LGHNA and CDR2 as YSLEER. V dropped 3 bases and J dropped 4 bases, with 21 bases sitting between them. This CDR3 region has 18 residues. In DNA, the CDR3 is TGCGCCAGCAGCCAGGGGCTCGGCCCCCGGCGGGGTAATGAAAAACTGTTTTTT. This translates into CASSQGLGPRRGNEKLFF.